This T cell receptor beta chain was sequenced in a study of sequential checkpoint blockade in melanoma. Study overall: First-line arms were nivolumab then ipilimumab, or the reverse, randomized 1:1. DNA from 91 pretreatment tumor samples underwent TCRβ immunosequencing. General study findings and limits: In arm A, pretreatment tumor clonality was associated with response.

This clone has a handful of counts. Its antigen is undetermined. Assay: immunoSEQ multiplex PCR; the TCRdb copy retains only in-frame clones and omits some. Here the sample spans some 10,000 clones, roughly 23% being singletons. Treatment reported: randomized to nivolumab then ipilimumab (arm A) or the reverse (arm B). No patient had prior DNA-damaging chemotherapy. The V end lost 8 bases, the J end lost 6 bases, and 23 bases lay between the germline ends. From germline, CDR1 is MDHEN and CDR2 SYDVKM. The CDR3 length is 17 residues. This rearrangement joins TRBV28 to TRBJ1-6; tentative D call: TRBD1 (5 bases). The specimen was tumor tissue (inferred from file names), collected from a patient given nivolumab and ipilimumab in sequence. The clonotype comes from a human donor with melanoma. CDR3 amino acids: CASGTIGTVGFNSPLHF. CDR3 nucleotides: TGTGCCAGCGGGACCATCGGGACGGTCGGTTTTAATTCACCCCTCCACTTT.